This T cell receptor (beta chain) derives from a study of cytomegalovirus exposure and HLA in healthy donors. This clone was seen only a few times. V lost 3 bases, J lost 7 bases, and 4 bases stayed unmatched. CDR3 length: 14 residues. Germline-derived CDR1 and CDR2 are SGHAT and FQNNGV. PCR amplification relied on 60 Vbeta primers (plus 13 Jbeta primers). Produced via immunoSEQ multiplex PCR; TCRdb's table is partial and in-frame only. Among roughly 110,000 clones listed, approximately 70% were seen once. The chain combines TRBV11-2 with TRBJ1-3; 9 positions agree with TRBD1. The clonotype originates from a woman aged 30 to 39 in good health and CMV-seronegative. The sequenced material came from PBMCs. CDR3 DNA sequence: TGTGCCAGCAGCTTTACCGGGACAGGGAACACCATATATTTT. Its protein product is CASSFTGTGNTIYF.